What follows are 31 T cell receptor beta chains derived from one specimen sequenced in a study of cytomegalovirus exposure and HLA in healthy donors. The PCR ran on 60 Vbeta and 13 Jbeta primers. Generated by immunoSEQ multiplex PCR, the TCRdb table keeps only in-frame clones and is missing some. The table has under 150,000 clones, 80% to 85% seen once. The sample comprised PBMCs. The source of these receptors is a man aged 18-30 years in good health and CMV-seronegative.

The chain joins TRBV9 to TRBJ1-1; the match to TRBD1 covers 10 bases. The CDR3 sequence is 15 residues long. After removal of 1 base from V and 4 bases from J, the junction contained 4 bases not matched to a gene. Germline CDR1 and CDR2: SGDLS and YYNGEE. The CDR3 DNA follows: TGTGCCAGCAGCGTATCTTGGACAGGGGGCACTGAAGCTTTCTTT. Residues: CASSVSWTGGTEAFF.

The gene calls are TRBV4-2 and TRBJ2-2; tentatively, D is TRBD1 (6 bases). V dropped 9 bases and J dropped 4 bases, with 18 bases sitting between them. This CDR3 spans 15 amino acids. Germline lookup yields CDR1 LGHNA and CDR2 YNFKEQ. DNA for the CDR3: TGTGCCAGTAGCTTACAGGGAGTCGGCACCGGGGAGCTGTTTTTT. This codes for CASSLQGVGTGELFF.

The chain couples TRBV2 to TRBJ2-2; D is ambiguous. CDR1 is SNHLY and CDR2 is FYNNEI in the germline V gene. Trimming removed 6 bases at V and 7 bases at J, with 15 bases between. The CDR3 length is 14 residues. The CDR3 bases are TGTGCCAGCAGCGTTTATATCTTAGACGGGGAGCTGTTTTTT. Its protein is CASSVYILDGELFF.

This clone is a singleton in its sample. Other DNA sequences in the sample encode the same CDR3. The V and J genes are TRBV19 and TRBJ2-7; 10 bases align to TRBD1. Germline assignment: CDR1 LNHDA and CDR2 SQIVND (reference sequence). The CDR3 has 14 amino acids. V lost 4 bases to trimming and J lost 4 bases; unmatched junction nucleotides: 4. The CDR3 protein is CASSKGQGIYEQYF. DNA of the CDR3: TGTGCCAGTAGTAAGGGACAGGGGATTTACGAGCAGTACTTC.

With respect to this clone: The sample contains more than one DNA sequence encoding this CDR3. The chain joins TRBV7-6 to TRBJ1-1, with D maybe TRBD1 (5 bases). CDR1 and CDR2 from the germline V gene are SGHVS and FNYEAQ. The length of the CDR3 is 13 residues. Deletions cut 3 bases from V and 5 bases from J, with 10 bases between. The CDR3 loop reads CASSLGGGTEAFF. The CDR3, as DNA: TGTGCCAGCAGCTTGGGGGGTGGAACTGAAGCTTTCTTT.

The genes are TRBV19 and TRBJ1-5, with D perhaps TRBD1 (5 bases). CDR3 size: 13 residues. The germline gives CDR1 LNHDA, CDR2 SQIVND (reference sequence). Trimming left V 3 bases short and J 5 bases short, with 8 bases between. In DNA, the CDR3 is TGTGCCAGTAGTATTTCCAGGGATCAGCCCCAGCATTTT. Translating it yields CASSISRDQPQHF.

This chain uses TRBV7-2 with TRBJ1-5; tentatively, D is TRBD1 (6 bases). The germline CDR1 and CDR2 sequences are SGHTA and FQGNSA. V lost 3 bases and J 5 bases, leaving 11 bases between the germline ends. CDR3 size: 14 residues. The CDR3 is CASSFLQGDQPQHF. In DNA form, the CDR3 reads TGTGCCAGCAGCTTTCTACAGGGCGATCAGCCCCAGCATTTT. Drawing the rest from reference TRBV7-2 and TRBJ1-5, the complete variable domain is GAGVSQSPSNKVTEKGKDVELRCDPISGHTALYWYRQSLGQGLEFLIYFQGNSAPDKSGLPSDRFSAERTGGSVSTLTIQRTQQEDSAVYLCASSFLQGDQPQHFGDGTRLSIL.

This chain connects TRBV4-3 to TRBJ2-5; TRBD2 matches 13 bases. The junction had 4 bases not matched to a gene; V was cut back by 2 bases and J by 1 base. The CDR3 consists of 17 residues. Germline V gene data show CDR1 as LGHNA and CDR2 as YSLEER. The CDR3 nucleotides read TGCGCCAGCAGCCAACGGACTAGCGGGGGTTTCCAAGAGACCCAGTACTTC. Translation: CASSQRTSGGFQETQYF.

The V and J genes are TRBV7-8 and TRBJ1-5, with TRBD1 identical over 8 bases. The CDR3 runs to 16 residues. After removal of 3 bases from V and 0 bases from J, the junction contained 4 bases not matched to a gene. Germline CDR1 reads SGHVS; CDR2 reads FQNEAQ. CDR3 sequence reads: CASSFAGQVSNQPQHF. The DNA for the CDR3 is TGTGCCAGCAGCTTCGCGGGACAGGTTAGCAATCAGCCCCAGCATTTT.

V gene TRBV4-3 combines with J gene TRBJ1-4; unclear D gene. The CDR3 sequence is 14 residues long. The V gene lost 0 bases and the J gene lost 8 bases, with 10 bases spanning the gap. Germline V gene sequence: CDR1 LGHNA, CDR2 YSLEER. CDR3 region: CASSQDPQKEKLFF. Here the CDR3 DNA reads TGCGCCAGCAGCCAAGATCCACAGAAGGAAAAACTGTTTTTT.

The rearrangement joins TRBV13 to TRBJ1-3, with D unresolved. The CDR3 has 16 amino acids. Deletions cut 5 bases from V and 1 base from J, with 15 bases between. CDR1 PRHDT and CDR2 FYEKMQ come from the germline V gene (reference sequence). As DNA, the CDR3 is TGTGCCAGCAGCCTCCCCGAGGTTGATTCTGGAAACACCATATATTTT. Translated: CASSLPEVDSGNTIYF.

This sequence joins TRBV4-2 and TRBJ2-2; no reliable D call. Trimming shortened V by 0 bases and J by 2 bases, and 4 bases separated the two germline ends. The CDR3 is 14 residues long. Germline V gene lookup returns CDR1 LGHNA and CDR2 YNFKEQ. CDR3 nucleotide sequence: TGTGCCAGCAGCCAAGACCTCAACACCGGGGAGCTGTTTTTT. Amino acids: CASSQDLNTGELFF.

The V and J genes are TRBV5-5 and TRBJ1-1; D is perhaps TRBD1 (6 bases). CDR1 is SGHKS and CDR2 is YYEKEE in the germline V gene (reference sequence). The V and J ends lost 0 bases and 1 base respectively, with 10 bases between them. The CDR3 is 15 amino acids. In DNA form, the CDR3 reads TGTGCCAGCAGCTTGGCCGGGACACAGAACACTGAAGCTTTCTTT. This sequence encodes CASSLAGTQNTEAFF. Combining the CDR3 with reference TRBV5-5 and TRBJ1-1 gives the whole variable domain DAGVTQSPTHLIKTRGQQVTLRCSPISGHKSVSWYQQVLGQGPQFIFQYYEKEERGRGNFPDRFSARQFPNYSSELNVNALLLGDSALYLCASSLAGTQNTEAFFGQGTRLTVV.

The DNA for the CDR3 is TGTGCCAGCAGCTTAGGAAATTTAGTTTTCAATTCACCCCTCCACTTT. Its translation: CASSLGNLVFNSPLHF. V is TRBV7-9 and J is TRBJ1-6; D not certain. The CDR3 consists of 16 residues. Germline CDR1 is SEHNR and CDR2 is FQNEAQ (reference sequence). With 1 base removed from V and 7 bases from J, the gap between germline ends came to 14 bases.

Worth noting for this clone: This same CDR3 is encoded by further DNA sequences in the sample. For the CDR3, the DNA is TGTGCCAGCAGCGCGAACAGGGGCGAGCAGTACTTC. It translates to CASSANRGEQYF. This sequence joins TRBV9 and TRBJ2-7; 7 bases fit TRBD1. The J segment lost 6 bases and the V segment lost 3 bases, leaving 3 bases of the junction unmatched. Germline assignment: CDR1 SGDLS and CDR2 YYNGEE. The CDR3 length is 12 residues.

J is TRBJ2-5 and V is TRBV6-1, with unresolved D. The CDR3 is 12 amino acids. Germline V gives CDR1 MNHNS, CDR2 SASEGT. V was clipped by 6 bases and J by 0 bases, with 5 bases between them. Here the CDR3 DNA reads TGTGCCAGCAGCGGTAACCAAGAGACCCAGTACTTC. Protein: CASSGNQETQYF.

The table lists this clone with a count of one. V and J are TRBV5-6 and TRBJ1-5; D ambiguous. V was shortened by 4 bases and J by 0 bases, with 11 bases between the two germline ends. The CDR3 consists of 15 residues. Germline V gene sequence: CDR1 SGHDT, CDR2 YYEEEE. CDR3 in amino acids: CASSLQVYSNQPQHF. The CDR3 coding sequence is TGTGCCAGCAGCCTTCAGGTATATAGCAATCAGCCCCAGCATTTT.

The chain links TRBV29-1 to TRBJ1-2; D perhaps matches TRBD1 (6 bases). CDR3 length: 13 residues. V lost 6 bases and J 0 bases, leaving 11 bases between the germline ends. CDR1 SQVTM and CDR2 ANQGSEA come from the germline V gene. This chain's CDR3 is CSVSGTTNYGYTF. The CDR3 nucleotides are TGCAGCGTATCCGGGACAACTAACTATGGCTACACCTTC.

The rearrangement links TRBV14 to TRBJ2-1; D gene ambiguous. Trimming stripped 3 bases from V and 4 bases from J, with 4 bases between. Germline values: CDR1 SGHDN, CDR2 FVKESK. This CDR3 is built from 12 residues. For the CDR3, the DNA is TGTGCCAGCAGCCAGACTTACAATGAGCAGTTCTTC. This encodes CASSQTYNEQFF.

The chain couples TRBV7-2 to TRBJ1-3; tentatively, D is TRBD1 (6 bases). Trimming stripped 4 bases from V and 6 bases from J, with 19 bases between. Germline loops: CDR1 SGHTA, CDR2 FQGNSA. CDR3 length: 16 amino acids. As DNA, the CDR3 is TGTGCCAGCAGCTACAGCCCCCGGGACACAAAAAACACCATATATTTT. This translates into CASSYSPRDTKNTIYF.

The genes are TRBV15 and TRBJ2-3; TRBD2 aligns across 11 bases. Germline trimming cut 0 bases from V and 3 bases from J; bases unmatched to any gene: 2. There are 16 residues in the CDR3. CDR1 and CDR2 from the germline V gene are LNHNV and YYDKDF (reference sequence). The CDR3, as DNA: TGTGCCACCAGCAGAGATGCTAGCGGGGGGACAGATACGCAGTATTTT. This encodes CATSRDASGGTDTQYF.

J is TRBJ1-4 and V is TRBV9, with TRBD1 matching over 9 bases. The CDR3 runs to 16 residues. V was pared by 0 bases and J by 0 bases, with 0 bases of the junction left unmatched. From germline, CDR1 is SGDLS and CDR2 YYNGEE. The CDR3 DNA reads as TGTGCCAGCAGCGTAGGGACAGGGGCAACTAATGAAAAACTGTTTTTT. Translation: CASSVGTGATNEKLFF.

The chain joins TRBV6-1 to TRBJ2-1; 7 nucleotides match TRBD1. The CDR3 extends over 17 amino acids. From germline, CDR1 is MNHNS and CDR2 SASEGT. Trimming took 3 bases from V and 8 from J; bases not matched to a gene: 16. The CDR3 loop is CASSERGTVVSTHEQFF. The CDR3 bases are TGTGCCAGCAGTGAGAGGGGGACAGTGGTATCCACACATGAGCAGTTCTTC.

This clone showed up just a few times. The V and J genes are TRBV6-5 and TRBJ2-3; D is possibly TRBD2 (5 bases). From germline, CDR1 is MNHEY and CDR2 SVGAGI. CDR3 length: 13 amino acids. The V gene lost 8 bases and the J gene lost 5 bases, with 14 bases spanning the gap. CDR3 residues: CASRTPGGDTQYF. The CDR3 DNA reads as TGTGCCAGCCGGACCCCCGGAGGAGATACGCAGTATTTT.

This chain uses TRBV7-7 with TRBJ2-2; D is perhaps TRBD2 (6 bases). The germline V gene has CDR1 SSHAT and CDR2 FNYEAQ (reference sequence). The V end was cut by 5 bases, the J end by 4 bases, with 14 bases between. The CDR3 is 15 amino acids. The CDR3 DNA reads as TGTGCCAGCAGCAACAGCGGAGGGTTCACCGGGGAGCTGTTTTTT. Encoded protein: CASSNSGGFTGELFF.

This clone was detected once. This chain joins TRBV27 and TRBJ2-2; D is ambiguous. Germline CDR1 reads MNHEY; CDR2 reads SMNVEV (reference sequence). Trimming cost V 2 bases and J 1 base, with 5 bases left between them. The CDR3 covers 14 residues. The CDR3 spells CASSLDKNTGELFF. CDR3 coding DNA: TGTGCCAGCAGTTTAGACAAGAACACCGGGGAGCTGTTTTTT.

The genes are TRBV7-2 and TRBJ2-5, with a possible D match to TRBD1 (6 bases). CDR1 is SGHTA, CDR2 FQGNSA, per germline. V was cut by 11 bases and J by 5 bases, with 21 bases left in between. CDR3 size: 14 residues. CDR3 nucleotides: TGTGCCGGTGGGGGCAGAGGTAATGTTGAGACCCAGTACTTC. It specifies CAGGGRGNVETQYF.

V gene TRBV27 combines with J gene TRBJ1-1; D perhaps matches TRBD1 (6 bases). Per the germline V gene, CDR1 is MNHEY and CDR2 is SMNVEV (reference sequence). The CDR3 extends over 14 amino acids. V was cut by 3 bases and J by 1 base, with 9 bases left in between. Here the CDR3 reads CASSFSRGNTEAFF. The CDR3 bases are TGTGCCAGCAGTTTCTCCAGGGGGAACACTGAAGCTTTCTTT.

The chain is built from TRBV2 and TRBJ1-5; no firm D call. Germline lookup yields CDR1 SNHLY and CDR2 FYNNEI. Trimming took 6 bases from V and 5 from J, leaving 8 bases between them. CDR3 length equals 12 residues. The CDR3 sequence is CASRGEDQPQHF. Written as DNA, the CDR3 is TGTGCCAGCAGGGGAGAGGATCAGCCCCAGCATTTT.

The rearrangement joins TRBV7-2 to TRBJ1-6; a possible D gene is TRBD1 (5 bases). CDR1 SGHTA and CDR2 FQGNSA come from the germline V gene. This CDR3 comprises 12 residues. V lost 1 base to trimming and J lost 13 bases, with 8 bases between them. The CDR3: CASSLGGGPLHF. The CDR3, as DNA: TGTGCCAGCAGCTTAGGGGGGGGGCCCCTCCACTTT.

The rearrangement links TRBV2 to TRBJ2-7; TRBD1 agrees at 7 bases. This CDR3 contains 14 residues. Germline V gene sequence: CDR1 SNHLY, CDR2 FYNNEI. With 3 bases clipped from V and 3 bases from J, the junction kept 5 bases outside the gene matches. The CDR3 DNA follows: TGTGCCAGCAGTGATCAAGCAGGGGGCTACGAGCAGTACTTC. It translates to CASSDQAGGYEQYF. The complete variable domain, with remaining parts taken from reference TRBV2 and TRBJ2-7, reads EPEVTQTPSHQVTQMGQEVILRCVPISNHLYFYWYRQILGQKVEFLVSFYNNEISEKSEIFDDQFSVERPDGSNFTLKIRSTKLEDSAMYFCASSDQAGGYEQYFGPGTRLTVT.